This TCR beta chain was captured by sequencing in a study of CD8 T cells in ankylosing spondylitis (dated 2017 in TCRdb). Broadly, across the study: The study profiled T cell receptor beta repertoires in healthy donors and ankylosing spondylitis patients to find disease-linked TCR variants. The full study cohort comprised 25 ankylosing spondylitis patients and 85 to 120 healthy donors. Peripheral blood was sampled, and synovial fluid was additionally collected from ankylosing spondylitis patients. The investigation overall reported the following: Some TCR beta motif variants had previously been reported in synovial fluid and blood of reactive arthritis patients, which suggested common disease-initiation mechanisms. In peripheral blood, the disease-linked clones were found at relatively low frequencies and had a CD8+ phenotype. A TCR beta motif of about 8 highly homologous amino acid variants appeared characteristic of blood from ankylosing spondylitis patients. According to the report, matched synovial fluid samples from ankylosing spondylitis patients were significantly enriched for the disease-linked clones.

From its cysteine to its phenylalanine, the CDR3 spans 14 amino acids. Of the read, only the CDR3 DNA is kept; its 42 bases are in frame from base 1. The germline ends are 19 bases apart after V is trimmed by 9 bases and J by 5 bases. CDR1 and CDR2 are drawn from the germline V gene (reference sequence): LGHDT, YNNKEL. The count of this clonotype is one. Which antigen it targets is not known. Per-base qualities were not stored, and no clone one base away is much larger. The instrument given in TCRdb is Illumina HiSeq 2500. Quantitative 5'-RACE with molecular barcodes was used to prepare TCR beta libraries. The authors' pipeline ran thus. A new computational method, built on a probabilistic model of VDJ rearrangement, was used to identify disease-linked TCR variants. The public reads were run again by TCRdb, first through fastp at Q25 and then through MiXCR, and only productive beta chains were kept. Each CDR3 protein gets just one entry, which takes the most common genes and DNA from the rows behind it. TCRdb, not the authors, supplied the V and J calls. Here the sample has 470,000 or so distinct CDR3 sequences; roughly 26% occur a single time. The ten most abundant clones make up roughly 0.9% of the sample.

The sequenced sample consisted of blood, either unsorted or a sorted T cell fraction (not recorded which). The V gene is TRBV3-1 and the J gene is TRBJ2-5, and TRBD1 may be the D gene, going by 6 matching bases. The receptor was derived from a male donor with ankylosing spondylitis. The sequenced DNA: TGTGCCAGTGAGACTCGGACAGAATCGGAGACCCAGTACTTC. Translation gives CASETRTESETQYF.